These T cell receptor beta chains were read from a single sample in a study of cytomegalovirus exposure and HLA in healthy donors. Sequenced by immunoSEQ multiplex PCR; TCRdb stores in-frame clones only, minus some. The table records 100,000 or so clones, 62% of them present only once. Sequenced material: PBMCs. The origin of the receptors is a woman in her thirties in good health and CMV-seropositive. The CDR3 runs from the conserved cysteine through the conserved F or W. The order of the fields is V gene, D gene, J gene, clone size, CDR3 DNA, CDR3 protein. A D gene is named only where the DNA matches it firmly. Rows give clone size only sometimes, using once, few, many, or a class for an expanded clone.

TRBV25-1	NA	TRBJ2-3	NA	TGTGCCAGCAGTGTGGGGCCCACAGATACGCAGTATTTT	CASSVGPTDTQYF
TRBV7-9	TRBD1	TRBJ2-7	NA	TGTGCCAGCAGCTTACCCAGGGACAGGGGAAGCTCCTACGAGCAGTACTTC	CASSLPRDRGSSYEQYF
TRBV28	NA	TRBJ1-2	few	TGTGCCAGCAGTTTTTCCCAGGGTAGTGGCTACACCTTC	CASSFSQGSGYTF
TRBV6-4	TRBD2	TRBJ2-1	NA	TGTGCCACCCGATATAGCGGGGGGGTCGGCAATGAGCAGTTCTTC	CATRYSGGVGNEQFF
TRBV6-6	TRBD2	TRBJ2-1	NA	TGTGCCAGCAGCCCCGCTAGCGGGGGGGCGTATGAGCAGTTCTTC	CASSPASGGAYEQFF
TRBV28	NA	TRBJ1-2	NA	TGTGCCAGCAGGGAACAGGGTAGCTATGGCTACACCTTC	CASREQGSYGYTF
TRBV2	NA	TRBJ2-7	NA	TGTGCCAGCAGTCGAGATGAAGCGGCACCATACGAGCAGTACTTC	CASSRDEAAPYEQYF
TRBV9	NA	TRBJ2-7	NA	TGTGCCAGCAGCGTTGAGTTAGGACCGTCCGGGGGCGAGCAGTACTTC	CASSVELGPSGGEQYF
TRBV18	TRBD1	TRBJ1-6	NA	TGTGCCAGCTCACGAGTGGGACAGGCTAATTCACCCCTCCACTTT	CASSRVGQANSPLHF
TRBV19	TRBD1	TRBJ2-1	NA	TGTGCCAGTAGTCAAACCGGGACAGGGAGGGATGAGCAGTTCTTC	CASSQTGTGRDEQFF
TRBV7-9	TRBD1	TRBJ2-7	few	TGTGCCAGCAGCTCCAGGGACCGGGACAGTAGCTACGAGCAGTACTTC	CASSSRDRDSSYEQYF
TRBV7-3	NA	TRBJ2-2	NA	TGTGCCAGCAGCTTCTCTAGCGCCGGGGAGCTGTTTTTT	CASSFSSAGELFF
TRBV15	TRBD2	TRBJ2-7	NA	TGTGCCACCAGCAGAACGCTAGCGGGGGGGAATTGCGAGCAGTACTTC	CATSRTLAGGNCEQYF
TRBV28	TRBD2	TRBJ2-3	NA	TGTGCCAGCAGTTTCCTTGGGGGGGCAGATACGCAGTATTTT	CASSFLGGADTQYF
TRBV28	NA	TRBJ1-1	NA	TGTGCCAGCACTAACCCCATCGCACAGGTTAACACTGAAGCTTTCTTT	CASTNPIAQVNTEAFF
TRBV19	NA	TRBJ2-3	NA	TGTGCCAGTAGTCGGACAGATACGCAGTATTTT	CASSRTDTQYF
TRBV27	NA	TRBJ1-6	NA	TGTGCCAGCAGTTTATCGTACAGCTTATTCAATAATTCACCCCTCCACTTT	CASSLSYSLFNNSPLHF
TRBV19	TRBD1	TRBJ1-1	NA	TGTGCCAGTAGTACAGGGGGCGCGAACACTGAAGCTTTCTTT	CASSTGGANTEAFF
TRBV11-3	NA	TRBJ2-7	few	TGTGCCAGCAGCTTAGGGAGGATACCCTACGAGCAGTACTTC	CASSLGRIPYEQYF
TRBV7-2	TRBD2	TRBJ2-2	NA	TGTGCCAGCAGCTTAGAACTAGCGGTCACCGGGGAGCTGTTTTTT	CASSLELAVTGELFF
TRBV4-3	NA	TRBJ2-7	NA	TGCGCCAGCAGCCCCGCTCGAGGGGGGGCCGCCTACGAGCAGTACTTC	CASSPARGGAAYEQYF
TRBV13	NA	TRBJ2-3	NA	TGTGCCAGCAGCTCCCGTGGACAGATAAGCACAGATACGCAGTATTTT	CASSSRGQISTDTQYF
TRBV30	NA	TRBJ1-1	NA	TGTGCCTGGAGTAGGCAGGGGATGGGGAACACTGAAGCTTTCTTT	CAWSRQGMGNTEAFF
TRBV13	NA	TRBJ1-1	NA	TGTGCCAGCAGCTTAATCAGGAACACTGAAGCTTTCTTT	CASSLIRNTEAFF
TRBV5-1	TRBD1	TRBJ2-1	NA	TGCGCCAGCAGCTTCAGGGGGCCCGACAATGAGCAGTTCTTC	CASSFRGPDNEQFF
TRBV5-1	NA	TRBJ2-3	few	TGCGCCAGCAGCTTGGCCGGGGTATTGGACACAGATACGCAGTATTTT	CASSLAGVLDTDTQYF
TRBV2	TRBD2	TRBJ2-1	NA	TGTGCCAGCATGGTACTAGCGGGGGGCCATGAGCAGTTCTTC	CASMVLAGGHEQFF
TRBV6-6	TRBD1	TRBJ2-7	few	TGTGCCAGCAGTTACCGGTCACAGGGGGTATACGAGCAGTACTTC	CASSYRSQGVYEQYF
TRBV29-1	TRBD1	TRBJ2-3	few	TGCAGCTCGAACCCGACAGGGACAGATACGCAGTATTTT	CSSNPTGTDTQYF
TRBV5-1	NA	TRBJ1-1	few	TGCGCCAGCAGCTTTCCCCCACAGCAGAACACTGAAGCTTTCTTT	CASSFPPQQNTEAFF
TRBV4-1	NA	TRBJ2-3	few	TGCGCCAGCAGCCTCAGTGTTTCAGCGGATACGCAGTATTTT	CASSLSVSADTQYF
TRBV6-1	NA	TRBJ2-3	NA	TGTGCCAGCAGTGAAGGACACTTTCCTATTCCTAGCACAGATACGCAGTATTTT	CASSEGHFPIPSTDTQYF
TRBV25-1	TRBD2	TRBJ2-7	NA	TGTGCCAGCAGTGGACTAGCGGGGGCCCGGCTCTACGAGCAGTACTTC	CASSGLAGARLYEQYF
TRBV5-6	TRBD2	TRBJ2-2	NA	TGTGCCAGCAGCTTGTCCGGGAGGGTCGACACCGGGGAGCTGTTTTTT	CASSLSGRVDTGELFF
TRBV10-3	TRBD1	TRBJ2-6	few	TGTGCCATCAGTTCACCGGGACAGTCGGAGCGTGAGGCATCTGGGGCCAACGTCCTGACTTTC	CAISSPGQSEREASGANVLTF
TRBV4-1	NA	TRBJ1-2	NA	TGCGCCAGCAGCCCCCTCGGGATCAACTATGGCTACACCTTC	CASSPLGINYGYTF
TRBV13	TRBD2	TRBJ2-3	NA	TGTGCCAGCAGCCCCAGCGGATGGCGGGGGTGCACAGATACGCAGTATTTT	CASSPSGWRGCTDTQYF
TRBV7-9	NA	TRBJ2-6	few	TGTGCCAGCAGCTTAGCGACGACAGTCTCTGGGGCCAACGTCCTGACTTTC	CASSLATTVSGANVLTF
TRBV5-4	TRBD1	TRBJ1-2	NA	TGTGCCAGCAGAACCGACAGGGGCAACTATGGCTACACCTTC	CASRTDRGNYGYTF
TRBV6-4	NA	TRBJ1-1	NA	TGTGCCAGCAGGGACGGCGGTTCTGAAGCTTTCTTT	CASRDGGSEAFF
TRBV30	TRBD1	TRBJ1-5	NA	TGTGCCTGGGTCCCGGACAGGGGTAAGCATTTT	CAWVPDRGKHF
TRBV18	NA	TRBJ2-3	NA	TGTGCCAGCTCACCATCGAGCGATACGCAGTATTTT	CASSPSSDTQYF
TRBV5-4	NA	TRBJ2-1	NA	TGTGCCAGCAGCTCCCGGGGTATGAGCTCCTACAATGAGCAGTTCTTC	CASSSRGMSSYNEQFF
TRBV30	NA	TRBJ1-3	NA	TGTGCCTGGAGTTGGGCCTCTGGAAACACCATATATTTT	CAWSWASGNTIYF
TRBV6-5	TRBD1	TRBJ1-2	NA	TGTGCCAGCGCTACAGGGGGGATCGGCTATGGCTACACCTTC	CASATGGIGYGYTF
TRBV5-1	TRBD1	TRBJ1-5	few	TGCGCCAGCAGCTTGGTGCCGGCAGGGGGCGAACAGCCCCAGCATTTT	CASSLVPAGGEQPQHF
TRBV6-5	TRBD2	TRBJ2-3	NA	TGTGCCAGCAGTTACTCCCTAGCGGGGAGAACAGATACGCAGTATTTT	CASSYSLAGRTDTQYF
TRBV4-2	NA	TRBJ1-1	once	TGTGCCAGCAGCCAAGCTAGCACTGAAGCTTTCTTT	CASSQASTEAFF
TRBV28	NA	TRBJ1-2	NA	TGTGCCAGTCGACAGACAGCTAACTATGGCTACACCTTC	CASRQTANYGYTF
TRBV7-9	TRBD2	TRBJ2-5	few	TGTTCCAGCAGGGCGACTAGCGGGGGGGTGGAGACCCAGTACTTC	CSSRATSGGVETQYF
TRBV19	NA	TRBJ2-3	NA	TGTGCCAGTAGTCTGCCGGGCACAGATACGCAGTATTTT	CASSLPGTDTQYF
TRBV5-6	NA	TRBJ2-7	few	TGTGCCAGCAGCGCTACCTATCTCGCCGAGCAGTACTTC	CASSATYLAEQYF
TRBV7-2	TRBD1	TRBJ1-5	NA	TGTGCCAGCAGCCGAAAGGCGAACTCTCAGGACAGGGTGGATCAGCCCCAGCATTTT	CASSRKANSQDRVDQPQHF
TRBV2	TRBD1	TRBJ2-1	NA	TGTGCCAGCAGGGGACAGGCCTACAATGAGCAGTTCTTC	CASRGQAYNEQFF
TRBV25-1	TRBD1	TRBJ1-2	NA	TGTGCCAGCAGCCTGACAGGGGACAGGGCTGGCTACACCTTC	CASSLTGDRAGYTF
TRBV10-3	NA	TRBJ2-7	NA	TGTGCCATCAGCCCTGACAGCTCCTACGAGCAGTACTTC	CAISPDSSYEQYF
TRBV2	NA	TRBJ1-4	NA	TGTGCCAGCAAAACAGAAGCAACTAATGAAAAACTGTTTTTT	CASKTEATNEKLFF
TRBV4-2	NA	TRBJ1-5	few	TGTGCCAGCAGCCCCCAGCGGGGAGAGGGCCAGCCCCAGCATTTT	CASSPQRGEGQPQHF